A selection of T cell receptor beta chains follows, all from one sample in a study of blood T cells in healthy people across ages. TCRdb independently ran MiXCR on the 5' RACE reads; one entry per CDR3 protein. The data show 1.8 million or so distinct CDR3 sequences, about 39% seen once. The sample consisted of blood. All receptors come from a human donor in good health. The CDR3 runs from the conserved cysteine through the conserved F or W. Fields, in order: D gene, J gene, clone size, V gene, CDR3 protein, CDR3 DNA. The D gene is left open where the match is weak. Expanded clones are given a class, and other clones once, few, many or no size at all.

d_gene: .; j_gene: TRBJ2-7; abundance: .; v_gene: TRBV20-1; CDR3aa: CSASVTDEQYF; CDR3nt: TGCAGTGCTAGCGTGACAGACGAGCAGTACTTC
d_gene: .; j_gene: TRBJ1-2; abundance: once; v_gene: TRBV7-2; CDR3aa: CATASQGGGNYGYTF; CDR3nt: TGTGCCACCGCCTCTCAAGGGGGGGGTAACTATGGCTACACCTTC
d_gene: .; j_gene: TRBJ2-1; abundance: few; v_gene: TRBV6-2/TRBV6-3; CDR3aa: CASSYVRRLSSYNEQFF; CDR3nt: TGTGCCAGCAGTTACGTGCGGCGGCTGAGCTCCTACAATGAGCAGTTCTTC
d_gene: .; j_gene: TRBJ2-7; abundance: .; v_gene: TRBV20-1; CDR3aa: CSAPERAHEQYF; CDR3nt: TGCAGTGCCCCCGAGCGGGCCCACGAGCAGTACTTC
d_gene: .; j_gene: TRBJ1-2; abundance: .; v_gene: TRBV5-1; CDR3aa: CASSMTENYGYTF; CDR3nt: TGCGCCAGCAGCATGACCGAGAACTATGGCTACACCTTC
d_gene: TRBD1; j_gene: TRBJ1-6; abundance: .; v_gene: TRBV5-1; CDR3aa: CASTGQSNSRNSPLHF; CDR3nt: TGCGCCAGCACGGGACAGAGTAACTCAAGAAATTCACCCCTCCACTTT
d_gene: .; j_gene: TRBJ2-7; abundance: .; v_gene: TRBV6-1; CDR3aa: CASSEVDTYDYEQYF; CDR3nt: TGTGCCAGCAGTGAAGTCGACACTTACGACTACGAGCAGTACTTC
d_gene: .; j_gene: TRBJ2-5; abundance: few; v_gene: TRBV4-1; CDR3aa: CASSPRSRETQYF; CDR3nt: TGCGCCAGCAGCCCGAGGTCCCGGGAGACCCAGTACTTC
d_gene: .; j_gene: TRBJ1-2; abundance: .; v_gene: TRBV16; CDR3aa: CASSQSRGTYGYTF; CDR3nt: TGTGCCAGCAGCCAATCTAGAGGAACCTATGGCTACACCTTC
d_gene: TRBD2; j_gene: TRBJ2-7; abundance: .; v_gene: TRBV20-1; CDR3aa: CSAGVAGAPYEQYF; CDR3nt: TGCAGTGCTGGAGTAGCGGGGGCCCCCTACGAGCAGTACTTC
d_gene: .; j_gene: TRBJ1-2; abundance: .; v_gene: TRBV7-2; CDR3aa: CASSGKTVGNGYTF; CDR3nt: TGTGCCAGCAGCGGCAAGACAGTTGGCAATGGCTACACCTTC
d_gene: .; j_gene: TRBJ2-3; abundance: few; v_gene: TRBV20-1; CDR3aa: CSARDLKSEWSTDTQYF; CDR3nt: TGCAGTGCTAGAGACCTCAAAAGCGAATGGAGCACAGATACGCAGTATTTT
d_gene: .; j_gene: TRBJ2-1; abundance: .; v_gene: TRBV25-1; CDR3aa: CASSGNWRPGSEQFF; CDR3nt: TGTGCCAGCTCGGGGAACTGGCGTCCGGGCAGTGAGCAGTTCTTC
d_gene: .; j_gene: TRBJ1-1; abundance: .; v_gene: TRBV5-1; CDR3aa: CASSLEDRNTEAFF; CDR3nt: TGTGCCAGCAGCTTAGAGGACAGGAACACTGAAGCTTTCTTT
d_gene: .; j_gene: TRBJ2-1; abundance: .; v_gene: TRBV4-1; CDR3aa: CASSQDTSQFF; CDR3nt: TGCGCCAGCAGCCAAGACACGTCCCAGTTCTTC
d_gene: TRBD1; j_gene: TRBJ1-1; abundance: .; v_gene: TRBV29-1; CDR3aa: CSVAGGGGTEAFF; CDR3nt: TGCAGCGTCGCAGGGGGTGGGGGCACTGAAGCTTTCTTT
d_gene: TRBD2; j_gene: TRBJ2-1; abundance: .; v_gene: TRBV3-1; CDR3aa: CASSLSPSGGAGEQFF; CDR3nt: TGTGCCAGCAGCCTAAGCCCTAGCGGGGGGGCCGGTGAGCAGTTCTTC
d_gene: .; j_gene: TRBJ2-7; abundance: few; v_gene: TRBV11-3; CDR3aa: CASSSRRGPQPTYEQYF; CDR3nt: TGTGCCAGCAGCTCTCGCAGGGGACCGCAACCTACTTACGAGCAGTACTTC
d_gene: .; j_gene: TRBJ1-2; abundance: .; v_gene: TRBV18; CDR3aa: CASSPISRGATYYGYTF; CDR3nt: TGTGCCAGCTCACCAATTTCCAGGGGCGCCACTTACTATGGCTACACCTTC
d_gene: .; j_gene: TRBJ2-1; abundance: few; v_gene: TRBV6-2/TRBV6-3; CDR3aa: CASSSPTPDNEQFF; CDR3nt: TGTGCCAGCAGTTCCCCGACTCCTGATAACGAGCAGTTCTTC
d_gene: .; j_gene: TRBJ1-4; abundance: few; v_gene: TRBV25-1; CDR3aa: CASSEGAGEEKLFF; CDR3nt: TGTGCCAGCAGTGAAGGCGCAGGGGAAGAAAAACTGTTTTTT
d_gene: .; j_gene: TRBJ2-7; abundance: .; v_gene: TRBV9; CDR3aa: CASSVAESSEQYF; CDR3nt: TGTGCCAGCAGCGTGGCCGAGAGTAGCGAGCAGTACTTC
d_gene: TRBD2; j_gene: TRBJ2-7; abundance: .; v_gene: TRBV5-6; CDR3aa: CASSLDGTSGSYEQYF; CDR3nt: TGTGCCAGCAGCTTGGACGGGACTAGCGGGTCCTACGAGCAGTACTTC
d_gene: .; j_gene: TRBJ1-2; abundance: few; v_gene: TRBV27; CDR3aa: CASRTKGNYGYTF; CDR3nt: TGTGCCAGCCGGACTAAGGGTAACTATGGCTACACCTTC
d_gene: .; j_gene: TRBJ2-7; abundance: few; v_gene: TRBV12-3/TRBV12-4; CDR3aa: CASSFFRSEQYF; CDR3nt: TGTGCCAGCAGTTTTTTTAGGTCCGAGCAGTACTTC
d_gene: TRBD1; j_gene: TRBJ2-3; abundance: few; v_gene: TRBV6-5; CDR3aa: CATGQVSHNPTDTQYF; CDR3nt: TGTGCCACTGGACAGGTCTCGCACAATCCCACAGATACGCAGTATTTT
d_gene: .; j_gene: TRBJ1-1; abundance: .; v_gene: TRBV28; CDR3aa: CASTLLRDTEAFF; CDR3nt: TGTGCCAGCACCCTCCTTAGAGACACTGAAGCTTTCTTT
d_gene: .; j_gene: TRBJ1-2; abundance: .; v_gene: TRBV24-1; CDR3aa: CATRAGPSHYGYTF; CDR3nt: TGTGCCACCAGGGCAGGCCCCTCTCACTATGGCTACACCTTC
d_gene: TRBD1; j_gene: TRBJ1-1; abundance: .; v_gene: TRBV29-1; CDR3aa: CSVETGGPVEAFF; CDR3nt: TGCAGCGTTGAAACAGGGGGTCCTGTTGAAGCTTTCTTT
d_gene: .; j_gene: TRBJ2-7; abundance: .; v_gene: TRBV6-2/TRBV6-3; CDR3aa: CASSPPGPLRDEQYF; CDR3nt: TGTGCCAGCAGCCCACCGGGACCGCTGAGGGACGAGCAGTACTTC
d_gene: .; j_gene: TRBJ1-1; abundance: .; v_gene: TRBV27; CDR3aa: CASSASGSNVKLAFF; CDR3nt: TGTGCCAGCAGTGCCTCGGGATCGAATGTTAAGTTAGCTTTCTTT
d_gene: TRBD1; j_gene: TRBJ1-2; abundance: .; v_gene: TRBV11-2; CDR3aa: CASSLDHATGQRGRVYGYTF; CDR3nt: TGTGCCAGCAGCTTAGATCATGCGACAGGGCAGAGGGGGCGGGTCTATGGCTACACCTTC
d_gene: TRBD1; j_gene: TRBJ2-5; abundance: few; v_gene: TRBV11-2; CDR3aa: CASSLGTGPWETQYF; CDR3nt: TGCGCCAGCAGCCTCGGGACAGGCCCTTGGGAGACCCAGTACTTC
d_gene: .; j_gene: TRBJ2-1; abundance: .; v_gene: TRBV2; CDR3aa: CASSEVKVETYNEQFF; CDR3nt: TGTGCCAGCAGTGAAGTGAAAGTCGAAACCTACAATGAGCAGTTCTTC
d_gene: .; j_gene: TRBJ2-3; abundance: .; v_gene: TRBV5-5; CDR3aa: CASSRVEDQTWDTQYF; CDR3nt: TGTGCCAGCAGCCGGGTGGAGGATCAAACTTGGGATACGCAGTATTTT
d_gene: .; j_gene: TRBJ2-3; abundance: .; v_gene: TRBV4-3; CDR3aa: CASSQGTDVTTDTQYF; CDR3nt: TGCGCCAGCAGCCAAGGTACCGACGTGACCACAGATACGCAGTATTTT
d_gene: .; j_gene: TRBJ2-2; abundance: once; v_gene: TRBV7-3; CDR3aa: CASSLPTGLLNPGELFF; CDR3nt: TGTGCCAGCAGCCTCCCCACGGGCCTTCTTAACCCCGGGGAGCTGTTTTTT
d_gene: .; j_gene: TRBJ1-3; abundance: .; v_gene: TRBV29-1; CDR3aa: CSVGEGNAGNTIYF; CDR3nt: TGCAGCGTTGGTGAGGGTAACGCTGGAAACACCATATATTTT
d_gene: .; j_gene: TRBJ2-2; abundance: few; v_gene: TRBV6-2/TRBV6-3; CDR3aa: CASSYSPGNTGELFF; CDR3nt: TGTGCCAGCAGTTACTCGCCCGGGAACACCGGGGAGCTGTTTTTT
d_gene: .; j_gene: TRBJ2-7; abundance: .; v_gene: TRBV12-3/TRBV12-4; CDR3aa: CASSFWGLEGEQYF; CDR3nt: TGTGCCAGCAGTTTCTGGGGGCTTGAAGGCGAGCAGTACTTC
d_gene: .; j_gene: TRBJ2-1; abundance: .; v_gene: TRBV6-2/TRBV6-3; CDR3aa: CASSYSAEISYNEQFF; CDR3nt: TGTGCCAGCAGTTACTCGGCAGAGATCTCCTACAATGAGCAGTTCTTC
d_gene: TRBD2; j_gene: TRBJ2-1; abundance: .; v_gene: TRBV7-2; CDR3aa: CASSSVVSGGSYNEQFF; CDR3nt: TGTGCCAGCAGCTCAGTTGTTAGCGGGGGTTCCTACAATGAGCAGTTCTTC
d_gene: .; j_gene: TRBJ2-2; abundance: .; v_gene: TRBV20-1; CDR3aa: CSASPGLRPGELFF; CDR3nt: TGCAGTGCTAGCCCAGGGTTACGCCCCGGGGAGCTGTTTTTT
d_gene: .; j_gene: TRBJ2-7; abundance: .; v_gene: TRBV6-5; CDR3aa: CASSYSGKGYEQYF; CDR3nt: TGTGCCAGCAGTTACTCGGGGAAAGGCTACGAGCAGTACTTC
d_gene: .; j_gene: TRBJ1-6; abundance: .; v_gene: TRBV2; CDR3aa: CATRPYWNSPLHF; CDR3nt: TGTGCCACCCGCCCATATTGGAATTCACCCCTCCACTTT
d_gene: TRBD1; j_gene: TRBJ1-2; abundance: few; v_gene: TRBV18; CDR3aa: CASSPRDRLQGYTF; CDR3nt: TGTGCCAGCTCACCTCGGGACAGGCTGCAGGGCTACACCTTC
d_gene: .; j_gene: TRBJ1-1; abundance: few; v_gene: TRBV2; CDR3aa: CASRPRTENTEAFF; CDR3nt: TGTGCCAGCAGGCCGAGGACGGAGAACACTGAAGCTTTCTTT